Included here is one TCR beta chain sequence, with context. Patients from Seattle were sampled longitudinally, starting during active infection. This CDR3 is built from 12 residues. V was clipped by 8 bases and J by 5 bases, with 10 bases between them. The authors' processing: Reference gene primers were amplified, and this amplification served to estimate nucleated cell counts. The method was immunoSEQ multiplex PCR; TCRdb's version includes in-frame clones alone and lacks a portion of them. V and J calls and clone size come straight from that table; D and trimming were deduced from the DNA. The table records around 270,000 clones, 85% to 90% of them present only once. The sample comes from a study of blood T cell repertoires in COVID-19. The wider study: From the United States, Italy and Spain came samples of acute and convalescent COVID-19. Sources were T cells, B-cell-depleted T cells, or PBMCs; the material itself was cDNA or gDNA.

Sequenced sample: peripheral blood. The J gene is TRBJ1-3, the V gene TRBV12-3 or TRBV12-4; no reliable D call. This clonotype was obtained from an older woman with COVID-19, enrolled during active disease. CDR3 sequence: CASEAGRNTIYF. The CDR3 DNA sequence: TGTGCCAGCGAAGCGGGGAGAAACACCATATATTTT.